The clone carrying this T cell receptor (beta chain) was found a few times. What it binds is unknown. A single-stranded UMI oligo with SP2 sequence was ligated to cDNA 3' ends. The first PCR ran 4 to 5 cycles with an equimolar RC1.1 and RC1.2 beta primer mix. TCRdb reanalysed the UMI-ligation and nested PCR reads using MiXCR and keeps one entry per CDR3 protein. Among about 50,000 distinct CDR3 sequences, 11% were seen once, and the ten largest hold 10%. Trimming took off 2 bases at V and 0 bases at J, with 11 bases between the two ends. The CDR3 totals 16 residues. The sample is drawn from a study of quantifying T cell responses using KT2 cells. Study-level background: RNA was reverse transcribed with TCR alpha and beta constant-region primers. Estimated efficiency of the T4 ligation step was above 9% under optimum conditions. Study conclusions and caveats: Detection of KT2 sequences held at the lowest tested level, about one cell per 100,000 PBMC.

Unfractionated PBMC were spiked with known numbers of KT2 clone cells. Sequenced: PBMCs spiked with cells of the T cell clone KT2. The gene calls are TRBV12-3 or TRBV12-4 and TRBJ2-4, with D possibly TRBD2 on 6 matching bases. The receptor's source is a human donor. The CDR3 nucleotides are TGTGCCAGCAGTTTAAGGAGGGGACTAGCCAAAAACATTCAGTACTTC. Protein: CASSLRRGLAKNIQYF.